This TCR beta chain was observed in a study of T cell responses to AZD1222 COVID-19 vaccine. Findings and limits, study-wide: The breadth and depth of Spike-specific TCRs increased once two AZD1222 doses had been given. Baseline antibody screening turned up just six or seven seropositive AZD1222 recipients. The study sampled repertoires only after the peak T cell response. Reports say nearly half of spike-specific TCRs go after unmutated variant regions.

V lost 2 bases and J lost 0, with 9 bases in between. Germline CDR1 is SGHKS and CDR2 is YYEKEE (reference sequence). The CDR3 is made up of 15 amino acids. Repertoires were generated with immunoSEQ multiplex PCR, while TCRdb's copy carries only in-frame clones and drops some. The data show 120,000 or so clones, around 90% seen once. To note about this clone: Its target is not known.

The sequence derives from an adult in good health. The specimen comprised peripheral blood, sampled on day 0 of AZD1222 vaccination. V is TRBV5-5 and J is TRBJ1-3; D is undetermined. CDR3 residues: CASSFRSFSGNTIYF. CDR3 DNA sequence: TGTGCCAGCAGCTTCAGGTCCTTCTCTGGAAACACCATATATTTT.